This is a list of T cell receptor beta chains from one sample in a study of blood T cell repertoires in COVID-19. TCRdb's table, derived via immunoSEQ multiplex PCR, lists solely in-frame clones and lacks some. Seen here are approximately 220,000 clones, approximately 90% observed once, and the top ten hold over 0.95%. Sequenced material: PBMCs or T cells enriched from blood (not recorded which). These receptors came from a man between 25 and 39 years old who had recovered from COVID-19. The CDR3 runs from the conserved cysteine through the conserved F or W. Fields, in order: CDR3 DNA, CDR3 protein, J gene, V gene, D gene, clone size. The D gene is left open where the match is weak. Size is stated for part of the rows, as once, few or many counts, or as a class when the clone is expanded.

CDR3nt: TGTGCCAGCAGCTTGCACCCGGGTCCATCTGGAAACACCATATATTTT
CDR3aa: CASSLHPGPSGNTIYF
j_gene: TRBJ1-3
v_gene: TRBV7-9
d_gene: -
abundance: -

CDR3nt: TGTGCCAGCAGCGTAGGGGACTCCACCTCCTACGAGCAGTACTTC
CDR3aa: CASSVGDSTSYEQYF
j_gene: TRBJ2-7
v_gene: TRBV9
d_gene: -
abundance: -

CDR3nt: TGTGCCAGCAGCTTACTCGGACAGGGAGGTGAAAAACTGTTTTTT
CDR3aa: CASSLLGQGGEKLFF
j_gene: TRBJ1-4
v_gene: TRBV7-9
d_gene: TRBD1
abundance: -

CDR3nt: TGTGCCAGCAGCGCCCCCCTCGTAGCGACAACCACAGATACGCAGTATTTT
CDR3aa: CASSAPLVATTTDTQYF
j_gene: TRBJ2-3
v_gene: TRBV9
d_gene: -
abundance: -

CDR3nt: TGTGCCACCAGCAGAGAGGGTTACGGGAGCTCCTACAATGAGCAGTTCTTC
CDR3aa: CATSREGYGSSYNEQFF
j_gene: TRBJ2-1
v_gene: TRBV15
d_gene: -
abundance: -

CDR3nt: TGTGCCATCACGCGACAGGGTTCCTACGAGCAGTACTTC
CDR3aa: CAITRQGSYEQYF
j_gene: TRBJ2-7
v_gene: TRBV10-3
d_gene: TRBD1
abundance: -

CDR3nt: TGTGCCAGCTCACGACAGGGTTTGGACGGGGAGCTGTTTTTT
CDR3aa: CASSRQGLDGELFF
j_gene: TRBJ2-2
v_gene: TRBV18
d_gene: TRBD1
abundance: -

CDR3nt: TGCGCCAGCAGCCAATTACAGGGTCATGAGCAGTTCTTC
CDR3aa: CASSQLQGHEQFF
j_gene: TRBJ2-1
v_gene: TRBV4-3
d_gene: -
abundance: once

CDR3nt: TGCAGTGCAAGGGACAGGGCTGAAGCTTTCTTT
CDR3aa: CSARDRAEAFF
j_gene: TRBJ1-1
v_gene: TRBV20-1
d_gene: TRBD1
abundance: -

CDR3nt: TGTGCCAGCAGTTTCCGGGACTTAGGGTTGGGAAACTATGGCTACACCTTC
CDR3aa: CASSFRDLGLGNYGYTF
j_gene: TRBJ1-2
v_gene: TRBV28
d_gene: -
abundance: few

CDR3nt: TGTGCCACCAGCAAGGACAGGGTGTATGGCTACACCTTC
CDR3aa: CATSKDRVYGYTF
j_gene: TRBJ1-2
v_gene: TRBV15
d_gene: TRBD1
abundance: -

CDR3nt: TGTGCCATCAGTGAGTCGGGGGCTTACCTCTATGGCTACACCTTC
CDR3aa: CAISESGAYLYGYTF
j_gene: TRBJ1-2
v_gene: TRBV10-3
d_gene: -
abundance: -

CDR3nt: TGTGCCAGCAGCTTAGTTACTCTTTACAATGAGCAGTTCTTC
CDR3aa: CASSLVTLYNEQFF
j_gene: TRBJ2-1
v_gene: TRBV7-9
d_gene: -
abundance: -

CDR3nt: TGTGCCAGCAGGAGGGGACTCAATCAGCCCCAGCATTTT
CDR3aa: CASRRGLNQPQHF
j_gene: TRBJ1-5
v_gene: TRBV6-5
d_gene: -
abundance: -

CDR3nt: TGTGCCAGTACCCCCTTCCGGGACAGGGGGCATAACTATGGCTACACCTTC
CDR3aa: CASTPFRDRGHNYGYTF
j_gene: TRBJ1-2
v_gene: TRBV19
d_gene: TRBD1
abundance: -

CDR3nt: TGTGCCAGCAGCAGGGACAGGGAAGGTCAGCCCCAGCATTTT
CDR3aa: CASSRDREGQPQHF
j_gene: TRBJ1-5
v_gene: TRBV21-1
d_gene: -
abundance: -

CDR3nt: TGCGCCAGCAGCCACCTATGGACCTCCTCAGGGGACACTGAAGCTTTCTTT
CDR3aa: CASSHLWTSSGDTEAFF
j_gene: TRBJ1-1
v_gene: TRBV10-2
d_gene: -
abundance: -

CDR3nt: TGTGCCAGCAGCCATGGGACTACCACCCATATGGAGCAGTTCTTC
CDR3aa: CASSHGTTTHMEQFF
j_gene: TRBJ2-1
v_gene: TRBV4-2
d_gene: TRBD2
abundance: -

CDR3nt: TGTGCCAGCAGCCGACAGTGGAACGAGCAGTACTTC
CDR3aa: CASSRQWNEQYF
j_gene: TRBJ2-7
v_gene: TRBV12-3/TRBV12-4
d_gene: -
abundance: -

CDR3nt: TGTGCCAGCAGTTCCACCGGGACAGGGAAGTCCAATCAGCCCCAGCATTTT
CDR3aa: CASSSTGTGKSNQPQHF
j_gene: TRBJ1-5
v_gene: TRBV28
d_gene: TRBD1
abundance: -

CDR3nt: TGTGCCAGCAGTAGGTTGGACACCTACAGGGCTTTCTTT
CDR3aa: CASSRLDTYRAFF
j_gene: TRBJ1-1
v_gene: TRBV12-3/TRBV12-4
d_gene: -
abundance: -

CDR3nt: TGTGCCAGCAGCACCCGGAAGACAGGGATGATCACAGATACGCAGTATTTT
CDR3aa: CASSTRKTGMITDTQYF
j_gene: TRBJ2-3
v_gene: TRBV3-1/TRBV3-2
d_gene: TRBD1
abundance: -

CDR3nt: TGTGCCAGCAGCATAGCTAGCGGAATGTTCTCCGGGGAGCTGTTTTTT
CDR3aa: CASSIASGMFSGELFF
j_gene: TRBJ2-2
v_gene: TRBV7-2
d_gene: TRBD2
abundance: few

CDR3nt: TGTGCCAGCAGTGCAGGGAACACCGGGGAGCTGTTTTTT
CDR3aa: CASSAGNTGELFF
j_gene: TRBJ2-2
v_gene: TRBV28
d_gene: -
abundance: -

CDR3nt: TGTGCCAGCAGAGCCTGGGGGCACTATGGCTACACCTTC
CDR3aa: CASRAWGHYGYTF
j_gene: TRBJ1-2
v_gene: TRBV21-1
d_gene: -
abundance: -

CDR3nt: TGCGCCAGCAGCTTGGAACAGTTCCTATACGAGCAGTACTTC
CDR3aa: CASSLEQFLYEQYF
j_gene: TRBJ2-7
v_gene: TRBV5-1
d_gene: -
abundance: -

CDR3nt: TGTGCCAGCAGAAACAGGGGATACAATGAGCAGTTCTTC
CDR3aa: CASRNRGYNEQFF
j_gene: TRBJ2-1
v_gene: TRBV12-3/TRBV12-4
d_gene: TRBD1
abundance: -

CDR3nt: TGCAGCGTTGAAGGGGGACAGGAATACGAGCAGTACTTC
CDR3aa: CSVEGGQEYEQYF
j_gene: TRBJ2-7
v_gene: TRBV29-1
d_gene: TRBD1
abundance: -

CDR3nt: TGTGCCAGCAGCGGCCGGGACAGCTACGAGCAGTACTTC
CDR3aa: CASSGRDSYEQYF
j_gene: TRBJ2-7
v_gene: TRBV9
d_gene: TRBD1
abundance: -

CDR3nt: TGTGCCACCAGCAGAGATCCGTTAGTGGGAGTTTATAGTGGAGATACGCAGTATTTT
CDR3aa: CATSRDPLVGVYSGDTQYF
j_gene: TRBJ2-3
v_gene: TRBV15
d_gene: -
abundance: -

CDR3nt: TGTGCCAGCAGCCAAGCAGTATCCTACGAGCAGTACTTC
CDR3aa: CASSQAVSYEQYF
j_gene: TRBJ2-7
v_gene: TRBV4-2
d_gene: -
abundance: -

CDR3nt: TGCGCCAGCAAGTCGGGTCATCGTTATGGGACAGGGGCTGAACAAAATTCACCCCTCCACTTT
CDR3aa: CASKSGHRYGTGAEQNSPLHF
j_gene: TRBJ1-6
v_gene: TRBV10-2
d_gene: TRBD1
abundance: -